These T cell receptor beta chains were read from a single sample in a study of T cells in localized non-small cell lung cancer. Only in-frame clones appear in the TCRdb table, and some are missing; sequencing was by immunoSEQ multiplex PCR. Of tens of thousands of clones listed, almost 85% were seen once; the top ten hold about 13%. Sequencing used peripheral blood, obtained before any cancer treatment. The source is a female donor older than 55 with stage I lung adenocarcinoma. Both conserved end residues are part of each CDR3. A D gene is named only where the DNA matches it firmly. A clone size is listed for some rows: how often the clone was seen (once, few, many), or a class if it is expanded.

V gene	J gene	clone size	D gene	CDR3 length	CDR3 DNA	CDR3 protein
TRBV27	TRBJ1-2	.	.	14	TGTGCCAGCAGTTCGGCAGGGAGGAACTATGGCTACACCTTC	CASSSAGRNYGYTF
TRBV30	TRBJ2-3	few	.	11	TGTGCCTGGAGTACTAGAAATACGCAGTATTTT	CAWSTRNTQYF
TRBV21-1	TRBJ2-7	.	.	15	TGTGCCAGCAGCAAAGGGTCGCAGGGACCCTACGAGCAGTACTTC	CASSKGSQGPYEQYF
TRBV5-6	TRBJ1-1	.	.	16	TGTGCCAGCAGCTTGGCGGCCGGGACACTGAACACTGAAGCTTTCTTT	CASSLAAGTLNTEAFF
TRBV6-1	TRBJ1-1	.	.	13	TGTGCCAGCAGACCCCCTGGGGTTGGAATTGTTTTCTTT	CASRPPGVGIVFF
TRBV5-8	TRBJ2-2	.	.	15	TGTGCCAGCAGCTTGGCCACTCGTGGCACCGGGGAGCTGTTTTTT	CASSLATRGTGELFF
TRBV30	TRBJ2-7	.	TRBD2	14	TGTGCCTGGACCCAAGCGGGAGGGCCCTACGAGCAGTACTTC	CAWTQAGGPYEQYF
TRBV7-6	TRBJ1-6	.	.	16	TGTGCCAGCAGAGCCACCGGCAGGGTTGGGAATTCACCCCTCCACTTT	CASRATGRVGNSPLHF
TRBV19	TRBJ1-1	.	.	15	TGTGCCAGTAGTGGGCACTGGACAGTTAACACTGAAGCTTTCTTT	CASSGHWTVNTEAFF
TRBV13	TRBJ2-2	.	.	15	TGTGCCAGCCTGCGGGGAGGAAAGGGGTCCGGGGAGCTGTTTTTT	CASLRGGKGSGELFF
TRBV5-1	TRBJ2-7	.	.	16	TGCGCCAGCAGCTTGACGCACCCCGCCTCGAGTGGAGAGCAGTACTTC	CASSLTHPASSGEQYF
TRBV28	TRBJ1-5	.	TRBD1	16	TGTGCCAGCAGAGCTGACAGGGGTGTGAGCAATCAGCCCCAGCATTTT	CASRADRGVSNQPQHF
TRBV30	TRBJ2-7	.	.	15	TGTGCCTGGACTGGGAGGCGGTTCTCCTCCTACGAGCAGTACTTC	CAWTGRRFSSYEQYF
TRBV19	TRBJ2-1	.	TRBD2	16	TGTGCCAGTAGACTCTCAACTAGCGGGAGGTCCGATGAGCAGTTCTTC	CASRLSTSGRSDEQFF
TRBV20-1	TRBJ2-1	.	.	11	TGCAGTGCTCCCTCAGGGAATGAGCAGTTCTTC	CSAPSGNEQFF
TRBV19	TRBJ1-2	.	TRBD1	15	TGTGCCAGTAGTAGTTCCCGGGACAGGGTTTGGGGCTACACCTTC	CASSSSRDRVWGYTF
TRBV9	TRBJ1-4	.	TRBD1	17	TGTGCCAGCAGTAAACGAGGGGGCGCATATACTAATGAAAAACTGTTTTTT	CASSKRGGAYTNEKLFF
TRBV28	TRBJ1-1	.	.	15	TGTGCCAGCACCTCTCCAGGCACTGACGACACTGAAGCTTTCTTT	CASTSPGTDDTEAFF
TRBV5-1	TRBJ2-7	once	.	13	TGCGCCAGCAGCCCCGTTGTCTCCTACGAGCAGTACTTC	CASSPVVSYEQYF
TRBV4-1	TRBJ1-1	.	TRBD1	15	TGCGCCAGCAGCTTCGGACAGGGGATGAACACTGAAGCTTTCTTT	CASSFGQGMNTEAFF
TRBV7-2	TRBJ1-2	.	.	13	TGTGCCAGCAGCTCCTACAGGGATTTAGGCTACACCTTC	CASSSYRDLGYTF
TRBV6-5	TRBJ1-5	.	TRBD1	16	TGTGCCAGCAGTTACTCGGGGACAGGGGGCAGCCAGCCCCAGCATTTT	CASSYSGTGGSQPQHF
TRBV5-1	TRBJ2-7	.	TRBD1	14	TGCGCCAAAAACTCCGGGACAGTCATTTACGAGCAGTACTTC	CAKNSGTVIYEQYF
TRBV30	TRBJ2-1	few	.	11	TGTGCCTGGAGCGATAACAATGAGCAGTTCTTC	CAWSDNNEQFF
TRBV7-6	TRBJ2-2	.	TRBD1	15	TGTGCCAGTAGGCCGTGGACAGGGGACACCGGGGAGCTGTTTTTT	CASRPWTGDTGELFF
TRBV10-2	TRBJ1-1	.	.	17	TGCGCCAGCAGTCGGTTGCCCACAAAACCGGCGAACACTGAAGCTTTCTTT	CASSRLPTKPANTEAFF
TRBV25-1	TRBJ2-2	.	.	14	TGTGCCAGCAGTGACAGGGGAGGCACCGGGGAGCTGTTTTTT	CASSDRGGTGELFF
TRBV9	TRBJ2-7	.	TRBD1	15	TGTGCCAGCAGCGTAGCTACAGGACAGGGGGGCGAGCAGTACTTC	CASSVATGQGGEQYF
TRBV28	TRBJ2-4	.	.	13	TGTGCCAGCAGTTTAGTCGGCACTCGACTTCAGTACTTC	CASSLVGTRLQYF